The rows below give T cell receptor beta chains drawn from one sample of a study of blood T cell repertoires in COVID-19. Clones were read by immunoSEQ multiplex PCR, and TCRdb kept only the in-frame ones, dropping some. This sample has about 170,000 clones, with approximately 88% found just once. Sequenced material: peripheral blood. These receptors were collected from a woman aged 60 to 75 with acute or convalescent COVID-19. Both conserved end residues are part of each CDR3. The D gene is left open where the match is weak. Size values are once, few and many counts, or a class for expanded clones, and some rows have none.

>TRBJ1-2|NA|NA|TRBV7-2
CASRYQQGPFSGYTF
TGTGCCAGCAGATATCAACAGGGTCCATTTAGCGGCTACACCTTC
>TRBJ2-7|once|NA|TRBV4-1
CASSQFPDSSYEQYF
TGCGCCAGCAGCCAGTTTCCGGACAGCTCCTACGAGCAGTACTTC
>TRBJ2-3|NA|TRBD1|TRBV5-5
CASSFADRGKTDTQYF
TGTGCCAGCAGCTTTGCCGACAGGGGGAAGACAGATACGCAGTATTTT
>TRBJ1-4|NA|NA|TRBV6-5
CASSYSITTNEKLFF
TGTGCCAGCAGTTACTCAATAACAACTAATGAAAAACTGTTTTTT
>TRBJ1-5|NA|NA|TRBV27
CASSWGGGGQPQHF
TGTGCCAGCAGTTGGGGAGGTGGCGGTCAGCCCCAGCATTTT
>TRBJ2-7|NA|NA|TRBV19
CASSIGWSHEQYF
TGTGCCAGTAGTATAGGTTGGAGCCACGAGCAGTACTTC
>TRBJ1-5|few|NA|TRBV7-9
CASSLGQPNQPQHF
TGTGCCAGCAGCTTAGGACAACCCAATCAGCCCCAGCATTTT
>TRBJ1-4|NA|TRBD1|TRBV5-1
CASSWTGRDSEKLFF
TGCGCCAGCAGCTGGACAGGGCGGGATTCTGAAAAACTGTTTTTT
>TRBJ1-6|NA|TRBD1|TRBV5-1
CASSSGTGYNSPLHF
TGCGCCAGCAGCTCTGGGACAGGCTATAATTCACCCCTCCACTTT
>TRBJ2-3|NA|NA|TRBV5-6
CASSLGALGLYF
TGTGCCAGCAGCTTGGGGGCTCTCGGCTTGTATTTT
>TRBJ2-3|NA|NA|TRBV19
CASSSLDYAVADTQYF
TGTGCCAGTAGTTCCTTGGACTACGCCGTCGCAGATACGCAGTATTTT
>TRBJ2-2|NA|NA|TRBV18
CASSPRNVEVGELFF
TGTGCCAGCTCACCGAGGAACGTCGAAGTTGGGGAGCTGTTTTTT
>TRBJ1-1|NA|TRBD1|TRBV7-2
CASSVGQGRTEAFF
TGTGCCAGCAGCGTAGGACAGGGGAGGACTGAAGCTTTCTTT